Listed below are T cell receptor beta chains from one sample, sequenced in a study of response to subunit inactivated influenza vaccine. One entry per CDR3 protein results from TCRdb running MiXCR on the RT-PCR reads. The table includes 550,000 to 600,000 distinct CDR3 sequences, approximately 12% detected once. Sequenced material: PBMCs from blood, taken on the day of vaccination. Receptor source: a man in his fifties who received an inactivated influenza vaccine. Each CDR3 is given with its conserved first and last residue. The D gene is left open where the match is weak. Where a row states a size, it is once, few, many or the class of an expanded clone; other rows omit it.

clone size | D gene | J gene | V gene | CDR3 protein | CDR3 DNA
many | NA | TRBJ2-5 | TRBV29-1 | CSVDRGGETQYF | TGCAGCGTTGACAGGGGAGGAGAGACCCAGTACTTC
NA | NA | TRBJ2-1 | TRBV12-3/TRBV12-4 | CASRRGGGISYNEQFF | TGTGCCAGCAGAAGGGGTGGGGGTATCTCCTACAATGAGCAGTTCTTC
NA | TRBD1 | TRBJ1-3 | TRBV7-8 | CASSLGTGANSGNTIYF | TGTGCCAGCAGCTTAGGAACAGGGGCTAACTCTGGAAACACCATATATTTT
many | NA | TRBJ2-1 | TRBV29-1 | CSVQGTLHAQFF | TGCAGCGTTCAAGGGACGCTGCACGCCCAGTTCTTC
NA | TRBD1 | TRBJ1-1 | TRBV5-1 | CASSLRTGGDTEAFF | TGCGCCAGCAGCCTTCGGACAGGGGGAGATACTGAAGCTTTCTTT
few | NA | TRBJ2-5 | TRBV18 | CASSQTAQETQYF | TGTGCCAGCTCACAGACAGCCCAAGAGACCCAGTACTTC
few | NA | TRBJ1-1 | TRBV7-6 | CASSKTVTNTEAFF | TGTGCCAGCAGCAAGACAGTTACGAACACTGAAGCTTTCTTT
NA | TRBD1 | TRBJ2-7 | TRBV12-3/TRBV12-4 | CASSLAGGQGEQYF | TGTGCCAGCAGTTTAGCGGGGGGACAGGGCGAGCAGTACTTC
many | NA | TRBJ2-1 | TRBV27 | CASTQGGSYNEQFF | TGTGCCAGCACACAGGGAGGCTCCTACAATGAGCAGTTCTTC
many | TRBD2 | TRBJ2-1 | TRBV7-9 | CASSSLAGSFNEQFF | TGTGCCAGCAGCTCGCTAGCGGGAAGCTTCAATGAGCAGTTCTTC
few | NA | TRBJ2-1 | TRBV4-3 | CASSQDWGVRSEQFF | TGCGCCAGCAGCCAAGATTGGGGTGTAAGGTCTGAGCAGTTCTTC
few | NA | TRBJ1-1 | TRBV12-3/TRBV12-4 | CASSTGSFSEAFF | TGTGCCAGCAGTACGGGCTCTTTCTCTGAAGCTTTCTTT
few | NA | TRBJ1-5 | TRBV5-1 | CASSWDGRDQPQHF | TGCGCCAGCAGCTGGGACGGAAGGGATCAGCCCCAGCATTTT
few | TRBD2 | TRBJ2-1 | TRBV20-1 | CSAPEVSGSYNEQFF | TGCAGTGCCCCGGAGGTTAGCGGGAGTTACAATGAGCAGTTCTTC
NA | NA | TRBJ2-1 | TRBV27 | CASSIYRASNEQFF | TGTGCCAGCAGTATCTACAGGGCTTCCAATGAGCAGTTCTTC
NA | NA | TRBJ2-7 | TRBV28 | CASSWGGEGSYEQYF | TGTGCCAGCAGTTGGGGTGGTGAGGGATCCTACGAGCAGTACTTC
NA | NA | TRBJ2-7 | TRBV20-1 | CSAREVQGLPYEQYF | TGCAGTGCTAGAGAAGTACAGGGTCTTCCCTACGAGCAGTACTTC
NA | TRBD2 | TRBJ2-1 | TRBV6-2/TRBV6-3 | CASSPGTSDHNEQFF | TGTGCCAGCAGTCCCGGGACTAGCGACCACAATGAGCAGTTCTTC
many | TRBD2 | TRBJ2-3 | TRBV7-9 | CASSLGAGGLRKDTQYF | TGTGCCAGCAGCTTAGGAGCGGGAGGGCTTAGGAAAGATACGCAGTATTTT
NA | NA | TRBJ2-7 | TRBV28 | CASSRTNYEQYF | TGTGCCAGCAGTCGGACAAACTACGAGCAGTACTTC
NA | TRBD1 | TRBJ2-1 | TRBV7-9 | CASSTTGQGSYNEQFF | TGTGCCAGCAGCACGACCGGACAGGGAAGCTACAATGAGCAGTTCTTC
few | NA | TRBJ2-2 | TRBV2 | CASSGNRVPGELFF | TGTGCCAGCAGTGGAAACAGGGTTCCCGGGGAGCTGTTTTTT
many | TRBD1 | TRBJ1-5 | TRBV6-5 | CASSYRGPNQPQHF | TGTGCCAGCAGTTACAGGGGGCCCAATCAGCCCCAGCATTTT
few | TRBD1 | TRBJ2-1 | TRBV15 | CATSARQGPWGHEQFF | TGTGCCACCAGCGCCAGACAGGGGCCGTGGGGTCATGAGCAGTTCTTC
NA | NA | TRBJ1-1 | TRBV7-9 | CASSLGDIYTEAFF | TGTGCCAGCAGCTTAGGGGACATATACACTGAAGCTTTCTTT
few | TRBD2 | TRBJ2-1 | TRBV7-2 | CASSLTSGGWGEQFF | TGTGCCAGCAGCTTGACTAGCGGTGGCTGGGGTGAGCAGTTCTTC
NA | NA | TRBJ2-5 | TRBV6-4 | CARDAGVETQYF | TGTGCCAGGGACGCAGGGGTAGAGACCCAGTACTTC
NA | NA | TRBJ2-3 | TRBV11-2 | CASSSINDRDYTDTQYF | TGTGCCAGCAGCTCCATTAACGACAGAGACTACACAGATACGCAGTATTTT
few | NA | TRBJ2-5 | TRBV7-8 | CASSFSLRETQYF | TGTGCCAGCAGCTTTAGCCTGAGAGAGACCCAGTACTTC
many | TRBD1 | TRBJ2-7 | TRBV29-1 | CSARRTGQRGYEQYF | TGCAGCGCCCGTCGGACAGGGCAACGGGGATACGAGCAGTACTTC
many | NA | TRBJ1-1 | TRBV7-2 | CASSKKSSRNTEAFF | TGTGCCAGCAGCAAGAAATCGTCTCGGAACACTGAAGCTTTCTTT
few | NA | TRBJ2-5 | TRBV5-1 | CASSPSVSGAGTQYF | TGCGCCAGCAGCCCGAGCGTAAGTGGTGCGGGGACCCAGTACTTC
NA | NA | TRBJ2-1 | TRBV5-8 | CASKRRDYNEQFF | TGTGCCAGCAAAAGGCGGGACTACAATGAGCAGTTCTTC
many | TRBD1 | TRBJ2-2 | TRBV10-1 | CASKQGLDTGELFF | TGCGCCAGCAAACAGGGGCTGGACACCGGGGAGCTGTTTTTT
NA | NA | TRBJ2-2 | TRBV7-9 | CASSLVPRYTGELFF | TGTGCCAGCAGCTTAGTACCCCGATACACCGGGGAGCTGTTTTTT
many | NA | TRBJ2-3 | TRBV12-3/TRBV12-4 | CASTVRVQDGTQYF | TGTGCCAGCACCGTGAGGGTTCAAGACGGTACGCAGTATTTT
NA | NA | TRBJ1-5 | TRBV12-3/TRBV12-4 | CASSFWGGGQPQHF | TGTGCCAGCAGTTTCTGGGGAGGCGGTCAGCCCCAGCATTTT
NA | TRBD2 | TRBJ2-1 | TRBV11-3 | CASSLVGGRTYNEQFF | TGTGCCAGCAGCTTAGTTGGCGGGAGGACCTACAATGAGCAGTTCTTC
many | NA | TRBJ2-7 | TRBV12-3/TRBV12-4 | CASSFVSYEQYF | TGTGCCAGCAGCTTTGTGAGCTACGAGCAGTACTTC
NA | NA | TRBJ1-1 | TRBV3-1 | CASSPRRRTEAFF | TGTGCCAGCAGCCCACGACGGCGAACTGAAGCTTTCTTT
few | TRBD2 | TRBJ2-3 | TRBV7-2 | CASSSQSGRPTDTQYF | TGTGCCAGCAGCTCCCAAAGCGGGAGGCCCACAGATACGCAGTATTTT
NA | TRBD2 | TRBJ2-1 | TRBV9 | CASSVAGLALNEQFF | TGTGCCAGCAGCGTAGCGGGACTAGCGTTGAATGAGCAGTTCTTC
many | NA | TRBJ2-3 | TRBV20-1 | CSARDFLGGDTQYF | TGCAGTGCTAGAGATTTCCTAGGGGGAGATACGCAGTATTTT
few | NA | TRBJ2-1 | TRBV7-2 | CASMTTGSSYNEQFF | TGTGCCAGTATGACGACTGGCAGCTCCTACAATGAGCAGTTCTTC
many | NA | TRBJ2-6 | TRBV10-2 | CASSDSTFRSGANVLTF | TGCGCCAGCAGTGACTCGACCTTTAGGTCTGGGGCCAACGTCCTGACTTTC
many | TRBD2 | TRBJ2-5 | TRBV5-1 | CASSFNERGTQYF | TGCGCCAGCAGCTTCAACGAGCGGGGGACCCAGTACTTC
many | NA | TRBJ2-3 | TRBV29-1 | CSVEGVGTDTQYF | TGCAGCGTTGAAGGTGTCGGGACAGATACGCAGTATTTT
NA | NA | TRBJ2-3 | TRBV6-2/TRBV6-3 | CASSYPTSLPDTQYF | TGTGCCAGCAGTTACCCAACCAGCCTCCCAGATACGCAGTATTTT
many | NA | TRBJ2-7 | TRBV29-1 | CSVETLLGIKQYF | TGCAGCGTTGAAACCCTGCTTGGGATAAAGCAGTACTTC
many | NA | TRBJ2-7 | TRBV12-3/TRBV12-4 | CASSLGGGPSSYEQYF | TGTGCCAGCAGTTTGGGAGGAGGTCCGAGCTCCTACGAGCAGTACTTC
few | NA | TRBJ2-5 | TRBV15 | CATSRETGSLETQYF | TGTGCCACCAGCAGGGAAACAGGGAGCTTAGAGACCCAGTACTTC
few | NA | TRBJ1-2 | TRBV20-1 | CSARPVASGAHGYTF | TGCAGTGCTAGGCCAGTGGCCTCCGGGGCCCATGGCTACACCTTC
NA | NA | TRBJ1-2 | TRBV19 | CASSIGDYGYTF | TGTGCCAGTAGTATCGGGGACTATGGCTACACCTTC